Described below is a single TCR beta chain sequence and its context. Its specificity is not known. In a library made to pick up alpha chains, this beta chain is a stray read with a size that means little. TCRdb used MiXCR to reprocess the 5' RACE reads, holding one entry per CDR3 protein. The sample holds 9,500 to 10,000 distinct CDR3 sequences, approximately 58% seen once. This sample was taken from a study of spatial heterogeneity in lung cancer. Study-wide points: How many expanded intratumoral alpha and beta TCRs were present tracked the tumor mutation count, which was a count of nonsynonymous mutations.

The sample's time point: sample taken at primary tumor resection. Looked up from germline, CDR1 is SEHNR and CDR2 is FQNEAQ (reference sequence). There are 14 residues in the CDR3. The V end lost 4 bases, the J end lost 2 bases, and 11 bases lay between the germline ends. Sequencing used lung tumor tissue, obtained at surgery. This receptor was obtained from a female donor with early-stage non-small cell lung cancer. The chain has TRBV7-9 and TRBJ1-2; D possibly corresponds to TRBD1 (5 bases). CDR3 bases: TGTGCCAGCAGCTCTATGGGGCCGAACTATGGCTACACCTTC. It translates to CASSSMGPNYGYTF.